This entry concerns a single TCR beta chain. Its antigen remains unknown. The source of the sample is a study of OX40 agonist ivuxolimab in advanced cancers. Notes on the study in general: Normalized T-cell clonal expansion was also low in some nonresponders. The study did not work out the antigen specificity of the expanded peripheral T cells.

Assay: immunoSEQ multiplex PCR; the TCRdb copy retains only in-frame clones and omits some. The repertoire holds about 72,000 clones, 85% to 90% seen once, with 0.94% in the top ten. Trimming removed 0 bases at V and 1 base at J, with 6 bases between. CDR3 length equals 14 residues. The V gene's germline CDR1 is LNHDA and CDR2 SQIVND (reference sequence). This material consisted of CD4+ or CD8+ T cells sorted from blood, taken in a trial of the OX40 agonist ivuxolimab. This receptor was identified in an adult with an advanced solid tumor such as melanoma, head and neck, liver or kidney cancer. The chain joins TRBV19 to TRBJ1-1; D unresolved. CDR3 in DNA: TGTGCCAGTAGTATAGATTTCGGGAACACTGAAGCTTTCTTT. Its protein product is CASSIDFGNTEAFF.